By share of the sample, the clone carrying this TCR beta chain is medium-sized. Its target is unknown. A junction boundary mismatches the germline segment, possibly from a read error. This sample is part of a study of neurological immune-mediated disorders. General study points: The most TCR clonal expansion was seen in HTLV-1-associated myelopathy, whereas the least was seen in multiple sclerosis, below the level in healthy controls.

CDR3 length equals 14 residues. From germline, CDR1 is MNHNS and CDR2 SASEGT. The time point denotes: longitudinal time-point 1 (baseline). The unsorted libraries were generated from a total of 2 million PBMCs, which had been stored in RNAlater at -80 C. The method for making cDNA was 5'RACE, and it used 10-nucleotide random UMIs. Over 200 million TCR-beta sequences from 15-18 subjects came from every sequencing run. TCRdb redid the calling of the 5' RACE reads with MiXCR, one entry per CDR3 protein. The data show some 77,000 distinct CDR3 sequences, roughly 13% seen once. Sequenced sample: PBMCs. The receptor comes from a female donor with HTLV-1-associated myelopathy (HAM/TSP). The chain combines TRBV6-1 with TRBJ1-5; no reliable D call. CDR3 amino acids: CASSEQFSSQPQHF. CDR3 coding DNA: TGTGCCAGCAGTGAGCAGTTCAGCAGTCAGCCCCAGCATTTT.